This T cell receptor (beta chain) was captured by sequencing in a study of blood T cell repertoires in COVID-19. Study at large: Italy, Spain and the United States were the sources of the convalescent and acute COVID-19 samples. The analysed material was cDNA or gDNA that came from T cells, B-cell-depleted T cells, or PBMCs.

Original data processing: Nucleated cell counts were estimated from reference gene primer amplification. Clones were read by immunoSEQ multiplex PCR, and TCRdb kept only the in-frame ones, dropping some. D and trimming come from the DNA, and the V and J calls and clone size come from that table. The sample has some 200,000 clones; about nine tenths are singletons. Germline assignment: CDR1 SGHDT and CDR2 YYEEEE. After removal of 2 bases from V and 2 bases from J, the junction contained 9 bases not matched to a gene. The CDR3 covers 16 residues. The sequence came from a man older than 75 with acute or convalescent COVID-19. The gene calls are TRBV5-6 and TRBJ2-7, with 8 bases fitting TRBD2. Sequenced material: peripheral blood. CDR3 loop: CASSFRVLRGAYEQYF. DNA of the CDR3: TGTGCCAGCAGCTTTCGGGTGCTGCGGGGGGCCTACGAGCAGTACTTC.